This TCR beta chain was sequenced during a study of T cells expressing NK-cell markers. Study-wide findings and caveats: Among CD8+ T cells from roughly six donors, dominant NKG2C+ clonotypes accounted for about 1.0-8%. Expanded NKG2C+ T cell clones had unclear HCMV specificity.

A remark on this clonotype: What it binds is unknown.

This CDR3 comprises 11 residues. The germline CDR1 and CDR2 sequences are MNHNS and SASEGT. Following a re-call of the 5' RACE reads, TCRdb has one entry per CDR3 protein and lacks DNA. The sample table includes 500,000 or so distinct CDR3 sequences. The chain couples TRBV6-1 to TRBJ2-7. This sequence was found in a man between 18 and 35 years old in good health. Sequenced material: blood T cells: a sorted CD56 or NKG2C T cell subset, CD4+ or CD8+ T cells, or bulk PBMC T cells (not recorded which). CDR3 sequence: CASTGPYEQYF.